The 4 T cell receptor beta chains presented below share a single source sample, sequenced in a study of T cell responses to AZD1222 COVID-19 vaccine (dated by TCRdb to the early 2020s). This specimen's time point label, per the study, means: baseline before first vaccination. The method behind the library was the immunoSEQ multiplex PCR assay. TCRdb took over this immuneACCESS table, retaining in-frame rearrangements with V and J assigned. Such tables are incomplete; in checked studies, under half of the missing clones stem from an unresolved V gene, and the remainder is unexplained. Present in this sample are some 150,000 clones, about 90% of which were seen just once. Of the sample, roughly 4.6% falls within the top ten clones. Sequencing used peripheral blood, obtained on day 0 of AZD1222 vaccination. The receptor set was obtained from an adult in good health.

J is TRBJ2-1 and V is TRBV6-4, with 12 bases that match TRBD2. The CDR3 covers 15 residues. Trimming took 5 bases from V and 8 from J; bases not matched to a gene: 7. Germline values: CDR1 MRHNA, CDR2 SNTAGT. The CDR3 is CASSPLAGGGDEQFF. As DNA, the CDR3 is TGTGCCAGCAGTCCCCTAGCGGGAGGGGGGGATGAGCAGTTCTTC.

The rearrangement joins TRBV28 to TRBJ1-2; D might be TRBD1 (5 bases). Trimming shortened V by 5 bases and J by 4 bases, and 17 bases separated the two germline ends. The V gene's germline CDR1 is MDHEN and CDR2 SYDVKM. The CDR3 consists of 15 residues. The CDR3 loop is CASSPRSGGIYGYTF. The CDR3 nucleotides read TGTGCCAGCAGTCCTCGCTCGGGGGGAATCTATGGCTACACCTTC.

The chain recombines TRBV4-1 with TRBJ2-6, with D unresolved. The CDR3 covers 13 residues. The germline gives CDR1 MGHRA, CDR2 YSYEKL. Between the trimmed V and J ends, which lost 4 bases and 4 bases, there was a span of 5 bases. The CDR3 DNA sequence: TGCGCCAGCAGCCTACAAGGGGCCAACGTCCTGACTTTC. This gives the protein CASSLQGANVLTF.

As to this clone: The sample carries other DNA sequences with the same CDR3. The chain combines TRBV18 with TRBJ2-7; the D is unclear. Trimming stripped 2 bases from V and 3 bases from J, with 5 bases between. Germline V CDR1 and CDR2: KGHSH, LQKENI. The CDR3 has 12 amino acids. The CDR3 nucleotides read TGTGCCAGCTCACCAGGGAACTACGAGCAGTACTTC. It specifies CASSPGNYEQYF.